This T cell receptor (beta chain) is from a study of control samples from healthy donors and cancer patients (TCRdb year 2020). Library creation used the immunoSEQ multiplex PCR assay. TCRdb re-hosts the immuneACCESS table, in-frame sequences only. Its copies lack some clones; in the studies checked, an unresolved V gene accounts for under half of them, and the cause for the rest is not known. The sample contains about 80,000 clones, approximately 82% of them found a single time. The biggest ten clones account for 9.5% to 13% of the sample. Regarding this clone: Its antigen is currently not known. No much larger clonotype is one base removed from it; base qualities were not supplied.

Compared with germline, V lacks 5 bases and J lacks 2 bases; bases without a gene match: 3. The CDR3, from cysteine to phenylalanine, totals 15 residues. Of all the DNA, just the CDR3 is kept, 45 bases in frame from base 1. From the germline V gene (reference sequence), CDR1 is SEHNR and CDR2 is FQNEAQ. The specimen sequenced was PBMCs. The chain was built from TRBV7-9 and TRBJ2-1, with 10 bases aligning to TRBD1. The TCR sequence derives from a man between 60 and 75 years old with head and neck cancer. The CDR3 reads CASSPGQGPYNEQFF. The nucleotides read TGTGCCAGCAGCCCGGGACAGGGGCCCTACAATGAGCAGTTCTTC.